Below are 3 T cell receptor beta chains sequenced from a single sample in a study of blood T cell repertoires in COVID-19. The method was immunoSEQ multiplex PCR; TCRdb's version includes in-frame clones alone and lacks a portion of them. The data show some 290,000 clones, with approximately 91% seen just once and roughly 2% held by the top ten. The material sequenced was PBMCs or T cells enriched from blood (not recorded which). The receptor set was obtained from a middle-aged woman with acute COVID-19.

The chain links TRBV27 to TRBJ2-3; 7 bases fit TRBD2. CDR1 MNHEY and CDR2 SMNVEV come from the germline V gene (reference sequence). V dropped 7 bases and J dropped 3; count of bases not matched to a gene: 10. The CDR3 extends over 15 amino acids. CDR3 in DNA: TGTGCCAGCACCCTAGATGGGGGAGGGACAGATACGCAGTATTTT. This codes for CASTLDGGGTDTQYF.

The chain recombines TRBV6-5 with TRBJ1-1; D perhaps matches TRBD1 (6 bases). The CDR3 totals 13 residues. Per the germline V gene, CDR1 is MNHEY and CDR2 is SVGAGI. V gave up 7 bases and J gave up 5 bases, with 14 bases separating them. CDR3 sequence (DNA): TGTGCCAGCAACGGGGGGCAACGGACTGAAGCTTTCTTT. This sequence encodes CASNGGQRTEAFF.

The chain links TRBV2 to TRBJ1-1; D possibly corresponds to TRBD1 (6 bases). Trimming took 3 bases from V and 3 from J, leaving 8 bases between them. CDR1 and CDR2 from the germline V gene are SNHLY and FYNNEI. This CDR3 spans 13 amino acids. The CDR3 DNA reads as TGTGCCAGCAGTGACAGGGGCTACACTGAAGCTTTCTTT. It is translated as CASSDRGYTEAFF.